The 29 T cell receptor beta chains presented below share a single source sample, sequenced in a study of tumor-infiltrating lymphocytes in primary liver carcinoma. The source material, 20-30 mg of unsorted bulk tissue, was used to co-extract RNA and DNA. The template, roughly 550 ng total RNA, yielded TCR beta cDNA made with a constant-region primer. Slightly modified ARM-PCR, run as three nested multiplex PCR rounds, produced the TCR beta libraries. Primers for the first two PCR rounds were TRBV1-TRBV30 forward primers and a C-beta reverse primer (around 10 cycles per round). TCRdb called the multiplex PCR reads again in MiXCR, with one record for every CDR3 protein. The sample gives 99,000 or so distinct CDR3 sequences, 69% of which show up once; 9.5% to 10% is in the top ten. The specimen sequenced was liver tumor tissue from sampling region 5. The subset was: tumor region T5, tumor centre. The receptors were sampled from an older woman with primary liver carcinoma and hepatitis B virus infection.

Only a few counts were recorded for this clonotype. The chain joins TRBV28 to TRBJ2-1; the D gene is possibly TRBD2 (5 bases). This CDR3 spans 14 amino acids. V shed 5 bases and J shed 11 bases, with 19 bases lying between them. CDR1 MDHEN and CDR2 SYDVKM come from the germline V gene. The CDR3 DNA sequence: TGTGCCAGCAGTCCACCGAGGGAGTCCGCCCAGCAGTTCTTC. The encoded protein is CASSPPRESAQQFF.

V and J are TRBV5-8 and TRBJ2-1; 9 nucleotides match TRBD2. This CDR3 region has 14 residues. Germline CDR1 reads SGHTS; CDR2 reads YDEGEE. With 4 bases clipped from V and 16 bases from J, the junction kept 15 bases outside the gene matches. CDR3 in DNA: TGTGCCAGCAGCCCCGGACTAGCGAGGAATGTGCAATTCTTC. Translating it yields CASSPGLARNVQFF.

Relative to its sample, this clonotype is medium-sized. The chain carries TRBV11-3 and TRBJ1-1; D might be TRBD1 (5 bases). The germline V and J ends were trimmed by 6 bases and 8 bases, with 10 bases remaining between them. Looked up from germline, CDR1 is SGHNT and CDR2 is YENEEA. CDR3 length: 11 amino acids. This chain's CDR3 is CASSWGREAFF. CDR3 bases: TGTGCCAGCAGTTGGGGCAGGGAAGCTTTCTTT.

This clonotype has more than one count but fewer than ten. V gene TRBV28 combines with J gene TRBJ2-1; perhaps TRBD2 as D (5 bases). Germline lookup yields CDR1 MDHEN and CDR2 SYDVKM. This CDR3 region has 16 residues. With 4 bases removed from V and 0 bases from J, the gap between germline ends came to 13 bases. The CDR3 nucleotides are TGTGCCAGCAGTTCATCAGCGGTGAGCTCCTACAATGAGCAGTTCTTC. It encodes CASSSSAVSSYNEQFF.

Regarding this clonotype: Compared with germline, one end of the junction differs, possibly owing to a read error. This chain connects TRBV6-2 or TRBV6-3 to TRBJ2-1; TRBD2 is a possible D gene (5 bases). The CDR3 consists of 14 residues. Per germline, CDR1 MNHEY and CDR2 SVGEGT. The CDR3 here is CASSRDGLPNEQSF. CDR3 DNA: TGTGCCAGCAGTCGGGATGGCCTTCCCAATGAGCAGTCCTTC.

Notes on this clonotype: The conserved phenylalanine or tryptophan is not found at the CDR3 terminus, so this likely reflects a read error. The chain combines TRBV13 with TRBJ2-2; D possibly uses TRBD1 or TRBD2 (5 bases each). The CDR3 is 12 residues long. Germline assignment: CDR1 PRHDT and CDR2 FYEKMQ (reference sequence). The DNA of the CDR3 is TGCGCCGGGGCCAGGTGGACCGGGGAGCTGTTTTCT. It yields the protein CAGARWTGELFS.

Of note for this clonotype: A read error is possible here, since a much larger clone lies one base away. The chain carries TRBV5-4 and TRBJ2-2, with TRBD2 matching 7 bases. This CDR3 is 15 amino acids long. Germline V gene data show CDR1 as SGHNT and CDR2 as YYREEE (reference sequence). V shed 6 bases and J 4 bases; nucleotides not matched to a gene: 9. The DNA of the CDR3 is TGTGCCAGCAACCCGGAGGTAGCGGGCACCGGGGAGCTGTTTTTT. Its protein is CASNPEVAGTGELFF. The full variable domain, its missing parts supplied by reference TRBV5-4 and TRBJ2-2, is ETGVTQSPTHLIKTRGQQVTLRCSSQSGHNTVSWYQQALGQGPQFIFQYYREEENGRGNFPPRFSGLQFPNYSSELNVNALELDDSALYLCASNPEVAGTGELFFGEGSRLTVL.

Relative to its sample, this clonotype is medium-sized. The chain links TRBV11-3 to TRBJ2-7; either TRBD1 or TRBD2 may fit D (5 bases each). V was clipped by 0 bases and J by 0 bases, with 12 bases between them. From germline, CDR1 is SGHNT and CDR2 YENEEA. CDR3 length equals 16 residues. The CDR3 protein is CASSLDGTRSSYEQYF. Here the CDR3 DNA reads TGTGCCAGCAGCTTAGATGGGACGAGGAGCTCCTACGAGCAGTACTTC.

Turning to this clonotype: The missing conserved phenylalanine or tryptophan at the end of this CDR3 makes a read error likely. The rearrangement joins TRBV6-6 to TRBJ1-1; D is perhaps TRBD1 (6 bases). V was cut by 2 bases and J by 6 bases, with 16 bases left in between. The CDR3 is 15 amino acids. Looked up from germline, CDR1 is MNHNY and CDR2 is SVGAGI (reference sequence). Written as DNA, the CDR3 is TGTGCCAGCAGTTACGGCGGGGGGCGTTCGGCTGAAGCTTTCTGT. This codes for CASSYGGGRSAEAFC.

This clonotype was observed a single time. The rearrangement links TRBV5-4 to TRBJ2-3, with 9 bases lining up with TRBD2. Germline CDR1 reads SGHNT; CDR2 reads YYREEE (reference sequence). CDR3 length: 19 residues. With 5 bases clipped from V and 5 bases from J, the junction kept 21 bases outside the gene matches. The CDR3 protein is CASSLRGLAGSLPRDTQYF. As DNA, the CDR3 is TGTGCCAGCAGTTTGAGAGGGCTAGCGGGATCCCTCCCCAGAGATACGCAGTATTTT.

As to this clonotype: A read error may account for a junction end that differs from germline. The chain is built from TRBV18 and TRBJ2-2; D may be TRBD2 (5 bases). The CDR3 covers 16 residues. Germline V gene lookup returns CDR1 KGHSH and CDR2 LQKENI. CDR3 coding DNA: TGTGCCAGCTCACCACCTAGCCGGGCGAACACCGGGAAGCTGTTTTTT. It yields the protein CASSPPSRANTGKLFF.

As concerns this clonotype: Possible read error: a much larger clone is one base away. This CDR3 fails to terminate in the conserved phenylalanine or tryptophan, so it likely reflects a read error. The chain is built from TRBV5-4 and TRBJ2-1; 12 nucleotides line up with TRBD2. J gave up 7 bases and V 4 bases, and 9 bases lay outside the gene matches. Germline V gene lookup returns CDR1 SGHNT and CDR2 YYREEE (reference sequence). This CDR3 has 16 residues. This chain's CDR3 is CASSPRLAGESNEQFL. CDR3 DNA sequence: TGTGCCAGCAGCCCCCGACTAGCGGGAGAATCAAATGAGCAGTTCCTC.

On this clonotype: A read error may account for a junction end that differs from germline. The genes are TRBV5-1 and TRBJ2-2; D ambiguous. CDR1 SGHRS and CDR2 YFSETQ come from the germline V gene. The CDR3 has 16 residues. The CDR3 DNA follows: TGCGCCTGCAGCTTTAGAGCAGGAGTCGGTCCCGGGGAGCTGTTTTTT. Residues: CACSFRAGVGPGELFF.

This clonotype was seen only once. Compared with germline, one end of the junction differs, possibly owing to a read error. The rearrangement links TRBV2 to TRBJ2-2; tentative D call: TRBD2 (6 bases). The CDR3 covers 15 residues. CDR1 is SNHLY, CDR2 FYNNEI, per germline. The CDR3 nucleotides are TGTGCCAGCATGCGACAGCAAGGCATGGCCGGGGGGCTGTTTTTT. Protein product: CASMRQQGMAGGLFF.

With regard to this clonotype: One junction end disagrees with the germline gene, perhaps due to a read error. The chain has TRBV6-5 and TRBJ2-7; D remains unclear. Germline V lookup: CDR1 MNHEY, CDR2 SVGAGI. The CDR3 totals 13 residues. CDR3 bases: TGTGTCAGCAGTCACGACACCGGCTACGAGCAGTACTTC. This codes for CVSSHDTGYEQYF.

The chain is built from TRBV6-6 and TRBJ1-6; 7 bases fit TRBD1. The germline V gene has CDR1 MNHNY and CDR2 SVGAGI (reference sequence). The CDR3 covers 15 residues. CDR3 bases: TGTGTCAACAGTTACCAAACAGGGGAGCATTCACCCCTCCACTTT. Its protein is CVNSYQTGEHSPLHF.

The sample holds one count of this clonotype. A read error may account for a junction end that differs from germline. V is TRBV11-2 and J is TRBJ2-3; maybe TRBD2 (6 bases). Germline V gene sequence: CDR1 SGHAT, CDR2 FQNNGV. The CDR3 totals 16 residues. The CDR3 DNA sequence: TGCGCCAGCATCGACAGTGGGCGGAGGGATACAGATACGCAGTATTTT. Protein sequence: CASIDSGRRDTDTQYF.

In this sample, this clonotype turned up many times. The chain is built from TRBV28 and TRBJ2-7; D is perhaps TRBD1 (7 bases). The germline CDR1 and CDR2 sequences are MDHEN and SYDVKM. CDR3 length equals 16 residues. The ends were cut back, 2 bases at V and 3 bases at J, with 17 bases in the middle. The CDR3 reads CASSLGGTAGIYEQYF. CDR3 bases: TGTGCCAGCAGTTTAGGGGGGACAGCAGGGATCTACGAGCAGTACTTC.

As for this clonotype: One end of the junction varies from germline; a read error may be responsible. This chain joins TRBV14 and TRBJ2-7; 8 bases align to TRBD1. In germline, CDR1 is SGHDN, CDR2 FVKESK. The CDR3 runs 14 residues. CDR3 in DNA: TGTGCCAGCCGACCGGGACAGGACTCCAACGAGCAGTACTTC. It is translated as CASRPGQDSNEQYF.

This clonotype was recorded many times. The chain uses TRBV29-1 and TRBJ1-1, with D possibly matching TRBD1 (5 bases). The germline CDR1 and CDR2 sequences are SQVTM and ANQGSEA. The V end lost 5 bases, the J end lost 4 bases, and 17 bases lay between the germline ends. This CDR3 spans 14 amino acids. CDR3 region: CSVTRRATGTEAFF. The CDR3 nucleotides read TGCAGCGTTACCCGCAGGGCCACGGGCACTGAAGCTTTCTTT. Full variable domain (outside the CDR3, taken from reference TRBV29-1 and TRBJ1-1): SAVISQKPSRDICQRGTSLTIQCQVDSQVTMMFWYRQQPGQSLTLIATANQGSEATYESGFVIDKFPISRPNLTFSTLTVSNMSPEDSSIYLCSVTRRATGTEAFFGQGTRLTVV.

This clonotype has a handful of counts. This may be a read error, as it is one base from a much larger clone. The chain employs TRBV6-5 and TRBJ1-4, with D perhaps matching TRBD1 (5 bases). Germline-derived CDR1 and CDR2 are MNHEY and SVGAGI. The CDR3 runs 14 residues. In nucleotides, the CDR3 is TGTGCCAGCAATTACTCGGGGAGGGGTGAAAAACTGTTTTTT. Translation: CASNYSGRGEKLFF.

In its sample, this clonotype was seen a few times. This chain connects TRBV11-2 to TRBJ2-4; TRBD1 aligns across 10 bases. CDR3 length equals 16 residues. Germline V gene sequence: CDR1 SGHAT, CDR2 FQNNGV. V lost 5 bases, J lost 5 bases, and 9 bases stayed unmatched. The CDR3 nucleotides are TGTGCCAGCAGCCCTGCCGGGACAGGGGTTCAAAACATTCAGTACTTC. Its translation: CASSPAGTGVQNIQYF.

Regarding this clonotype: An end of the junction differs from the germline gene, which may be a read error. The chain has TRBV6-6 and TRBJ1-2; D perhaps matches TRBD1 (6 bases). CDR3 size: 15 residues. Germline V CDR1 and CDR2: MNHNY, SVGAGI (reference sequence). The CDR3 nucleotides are TGTGCCAGCAGTTACTCCGGCAGGGGAGACTATGACTACACTTTC. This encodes CASSYSGRGDYDYTF.

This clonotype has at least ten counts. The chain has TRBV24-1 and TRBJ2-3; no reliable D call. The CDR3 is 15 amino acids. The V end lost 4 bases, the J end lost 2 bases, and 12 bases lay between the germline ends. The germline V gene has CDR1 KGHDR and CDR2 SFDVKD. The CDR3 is CATSDYGTPTDTQYF. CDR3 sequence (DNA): TGTGCCACCAGTGACTACGGAACCCCCACAGATACGCAGTATTTT.

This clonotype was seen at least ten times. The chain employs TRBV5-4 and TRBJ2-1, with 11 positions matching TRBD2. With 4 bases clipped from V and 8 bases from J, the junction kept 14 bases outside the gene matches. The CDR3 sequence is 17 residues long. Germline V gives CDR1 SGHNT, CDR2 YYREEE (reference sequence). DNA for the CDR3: TGTGCCAGCAGCACCCCCACTAGCGGGAGTTTGTTTGATGAGCAGTTCTTC. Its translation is CASSTPTSGSLFDEQFF.

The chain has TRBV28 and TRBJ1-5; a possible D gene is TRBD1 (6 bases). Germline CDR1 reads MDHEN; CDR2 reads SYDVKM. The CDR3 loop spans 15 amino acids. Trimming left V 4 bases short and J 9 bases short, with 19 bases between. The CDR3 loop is CASSSPGTPVRPQHF. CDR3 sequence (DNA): TGTGCCAGCAGTTCACCCGGGACACCGGTTCGGCCCCAGCATTTT.

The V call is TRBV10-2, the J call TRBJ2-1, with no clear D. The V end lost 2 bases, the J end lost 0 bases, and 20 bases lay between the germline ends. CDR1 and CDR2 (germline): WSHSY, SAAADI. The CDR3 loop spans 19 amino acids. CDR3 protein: CASSEHRDPRSSSYNEQFF. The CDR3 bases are TGCGCCAGCAGTGAGCACCGAGACCCGCGGAGTAGCTCCTACAATGAGCAGTTCTTC.

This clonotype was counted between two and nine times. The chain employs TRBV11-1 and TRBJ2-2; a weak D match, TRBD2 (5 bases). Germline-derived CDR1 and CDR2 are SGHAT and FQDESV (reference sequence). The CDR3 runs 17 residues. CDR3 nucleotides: TGTGTCAGTAGCGCCCGACCATTCCTAGTTAACACCGGGGAGCTGTTTTTT. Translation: CVSSARPFLVNTGELFF.

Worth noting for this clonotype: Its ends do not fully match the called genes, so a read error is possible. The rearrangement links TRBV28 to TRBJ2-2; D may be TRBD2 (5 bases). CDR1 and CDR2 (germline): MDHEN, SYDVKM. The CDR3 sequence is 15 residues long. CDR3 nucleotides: TGTGCCAGCAGTTTAGCATGGTCGAGCACCGGGGAACTGTTTTTT. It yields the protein CASSLAWSSTGELFF.